This TCR beta chain comes out of a study of CXCR3-negative and CXCR3-positive naive CD8 T cells. General observations from the study: Naive CXCR3-positive cells had TRB CDR3s more hydrophobic than those of CXCR3-negative naive cells.

Triplicate sorts, 300,000 or so cells apiece, were made for each CD8+ T cell subset. UMI-tagged TRB cDNA libraries were built via 5' RACE. TCRdb reprocessed the 5' RACE reads, keeping one entry per CDR3 protein, no DNA. This listing includes approximately 9,700 distinct CDR3 sequences. This clonotype is called medium-sized based on its frequency. Its antigen remains unidentified. The CDR3 runs 18 residues. CDR1 is MNHEY and CDR2 is SVGAGI in the germline V gene. The V call is TRBV6-5, the J call TRBJ2-1. This receptor was taken from a human donor in good health. Some clones in this sample may be carry-over from other donors' samples. The sample was naive CXCR3- CD8+ T cells from blood. Documented subset: CD45RO-CCR7+CD27+CD95- naive CD8+ T cells lacking CXCR3 (TNR3-). CDR3 sequence: CASSENLPGGRAYNEQFF.